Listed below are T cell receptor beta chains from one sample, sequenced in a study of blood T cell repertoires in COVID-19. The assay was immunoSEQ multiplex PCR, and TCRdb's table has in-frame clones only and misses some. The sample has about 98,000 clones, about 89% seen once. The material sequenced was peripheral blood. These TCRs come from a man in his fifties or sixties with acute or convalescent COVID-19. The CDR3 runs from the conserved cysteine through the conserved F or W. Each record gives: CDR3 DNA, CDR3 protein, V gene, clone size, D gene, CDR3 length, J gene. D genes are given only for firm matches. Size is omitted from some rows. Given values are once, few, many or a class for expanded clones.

CDR3 DNA: TGTGCCAGCAGTTTAGTTGGGCAGGGCTGGTACAATGAGCAGTTCTTC
CDR3 protein: CASSLVGQGWYNEQFF
V gene: TRBV27
clone size: -
D gene: -
CDR3 length: 16
J gene: TRBJ2-1

CDR3 DNA: TGTGCCACCAGTGAGCGCGGACAGGGGGGGATCTATGAGCAGTTCTTC
CDR3 protein: CATSERGQGGIYEQFF
V gene: TRBV24-1
clone size: -
D gene: TRBD1
CDR3 length: 16
J gene: TRBJ2-1

CDR3 DNA: TGTGCCAGCAGCCCCAGGGTGGCTAGCGGGGGCACCTACGAGCAGTACTTC
CDR3 protein: CASSPRVASGGTYEQYF
V gene: TRBV3-1/TRBV3-2
clone size: few
D gene: TRBD2
CDR3 length: 17
J gene: TRBJ2-7

CDR3 DNA: TGTGCCAGCAGCCGCCGGGACAGGGATCCCTACGAGCAGTACTTC
CDR3 protein: CASSRRDRDPYEQYF
V gene: TRBV11-2
clone size: -
D gene: TRBD1
CDR3 length: 15
J gene: TRBJ2-7

CDR3 DNA: TGTGCCAGCAGTAGGGGACAGGGAACTGAAAAACTGTTTTTT
CDR3 protein: CASSRGQGTEKLFF
V gene: TRBV6-1
clone size: -
D gene: TRBD1
CDR3 length: 14
J gene: TRBJ1-4

CDR3 DNA: TGTGCCACCCACGAGAACCATGAGCAGTTCTTC
CDR3 protein: CATHENHEQFF
V gene: TRBV24-1
clone size: -
D gene: -
CDR3 length: 11
J gene: TRBJ2-1

CDR3 DNA: TGTGCCAGCAGCTTGGCCGGGAATGAGCAGTTCTTC
CDR3 protein: CASSLAGNEQFF
V gene: TRBV5-6
clone size: -
D gene: -
CDR3 length: 12
J gene: TRBJ2-1

CDR3 DNA: TGTGCCAGCAGTGCGTTTTGGGGCCCCCGGGCTGGGGACGAGCAGTACTTC
CDR3 protein: CASSAFWGPRAGDEQYF
V gene: TRBV2
clone size: -
D gene: -
CDR3 length: 17
J gene: TRBJ2-7

CDR3 DNA: TGTGCCAGTAGGAAAACAGGGGACTTGCGAGGCTACACCTTC
CDR3 protein: CASRKTGDLRGYTF
V gene: TRBV19
clone size: -
D gene: TRBD1
CDR3 length: 14
J gene: TRBJ1-2

CDR3 DNA: TGTGCCAGCAGAGAAAGACAGGGTTACGAGCAGTACTTC
CDR3 protein: CASRERQGYEQYF
V gene: TRBV2
clone size: -
D gene: TRBD1
CDR3 length: 13
J gene: TRBJ2-7

CDR3 DNA: TGTGCCAGCTCAACAAGCCGGGACTTTAATCAGCCCCAGCATTTT
CDR3 protein: CASSTSRDFNQPQHF
V gene: TRBV18
clone size: few
D gene: -
CDR3 length: 15
J gene: TRBJ1-5

CDR3 DNA: TGTGCCAGCACCGTTGGGACAGGGGGGATGAACACTGAAGCTTTCTTT
CDR3 protein: CASTVGTGGMNTEAFF
V gene: TRBV11-2
clone size: -
D gene: TRBD1
CDR3 length: 16
J gene: TRBJ1-1

CDR3 DNA: TGTGCCAGCAGCTTAGGCCTGAAAACGGGGAACACTGAAGCTTTCTTT
CDR3 protein: CASSLGLKTGNTEAFF
V gene: TRBV13
clone size: few
D gene: -
CDR3 length: 16
J gene: TRBJ1-1

CDR3 DNA: TGTGCCAGCAGCCCAGGGGCGGGTAGCGGGGGATCGCCTTCAGACTACGAGCAGTACTTC
CDR3 protein: CASSPGAGSGGSPSDYEQYF
V gene: TRBV9
clone size: -
D gene: TRBD2
CDR3 length: 20
J gene: TRBJ2-7

CDR3 DNA: TGTGCCAGCTCACCGACAGTTAACACTGAAGCTTTCTTT
CDR3 protein: CASSPTVNTEAFF
V gene: TRBV18
clone size: once
D gene: -
CDR3 length: 13
J gene: TRBJ1-1

CDR3 DNA: TGTGCCAGCAGTGATCCTCCTCCCACGGGGGAGCAGTACTTC
CDR3 protein: CASSDPPPTGEQYF
V gene: TRBV6-1
clone size: -
D gene: -
CDR3 length: 14
J gene: TRBJ2-7

CDR3 DNA: TGTGCTAGTGGTATTGGACAGGGCGTTAATGAAAAACTGTTTTTT
CDR3 protein: CASGIGQGVNEKLFF
V gene: TRBV12-5
clone size: -
D gene: TRBD1
CDR3 length: 15
J gene: TRBJ1-4

CDR3 DNA: TGTGCCAGCAGCCAAGAAGGGTCCAGGGGAGAAGCTTTCTTT
CDR3 protein: CASSQEGSRGEAFF
V gene: TRBV3-1/TRBV3-2
clone size: -
D gene: -
CDR3 length: 14
J gene: TRBJ1-1

CDR3 DNA: TGTGCCACCGCCCACAGGGAAGGGACCCAGTACTTC
CDR3 protein: CATAHREGTQYF
V gene: TRBV19
clone size: -
D gene: -
CDR3 length: 12
J gene: TRBJ2-5

CDR3 DNA: TGTGCCACCAGCAGACTGGACAGTGAGCAGTTCTTC
CDR3 protein: CATSRLDSEQFF
V gene: TRBV15
clone size: -
D gene: -
CDR3 length: 12
J gene: TRBJ2-1

CDR3 DNA: TGTGCCAGCAGTGCGAATGAACAGGGAAGGGGGTTTAGGCAGCCCCAGCATTTT
CDR3 protein: CASSANEQGRGFRQPQHF
V gene: TRBV2
clone size: -
D gene: -
CDR3 length: 18
J gene: TRBJ1-5

CDR3 DNA: TGCAGCGTCCAGGGGCTACAGACAGGGTTCTATGGCTACACCTTC
CDR3 protein: CSVQGLQTGFYGYTF
V gene: TRBV29-1
clone size: -
D gene: TRBD1
CDR3 length: 15
J gene: TRBJ1-2

CDR3 DNA: TGTGCCAGCAGCGTGACCAGGGGGCAGTACTTC
CDR3 protein: CASSVTRGQYF
V gene: TRBV5-8
clone size: once
D gene: -
CDR3 length: 11
J gene: TRBJ2-7

CDR3 DNA: TGTGCCAGCAGCCAAGGGGAGGGTAGTTCACCCCTCCACTTT
CDR3 protein: CASSQGEGSSPLHF
V gene: TRBV3-1/TRBV3-2
clone size: once
D gene: -
CDR3 length: 14
J gene: TRBJ1-6

CDR3 DNA: TGCGCCAGCAGCTTGGCAGGGCAAATTCAAGAGACCCAGTACTTC
CDR3 protein: CASSLAGQIQETQYF
V gene: TRBV5-1
clone size: -
D gene: -
CDR3 length: 15
J gene: TRBJ2-5

CDR3 DNA: TGTGCCAGTAGAACCGGGACAGTCACCGGGGAGCTGTTTTTT
CDR3 protein: CASRTGTVTGELFF
V gene: TRBV19
clone size: once
D gene: TRBD1
CDR3 length: 14
J gene: TRBJ2-2

CDR3 DNA: TGTGCCAGCAGCCAGGCAGGGGGCCGCGATGAGCAGTTCTTC
CDR3 protein: CASSQAGGRDEQFF
V gene: TRBV14
clone size: -
D gene: TRBD1
CDR3 length: 14
J gene: TRBJ2-1

CDR3 DNA: TGTGCCAGCAGTTACGGGAGGGGTAGAGATACGCAGTATTTT
CDR3 protein: CASSYGRGRDTQYF
V gene: TRBV6-2/TRBV6-3
clone size: -
D gene: TRBD2
CDR3 length: 14
J gene: TRBJ2-3

CDR3 DNA: TGTGCCAGCAGCCTACGATCCGGGACAGGGCCCACAGATACGCAGTATTTT
CDR3 protein: CASSLRSGTGPTDTQYF
V gene: TRBV7-2
clone size: once
D gene: TRBD1
CDR3 length: 17
J gene: TRBJ2-3

CDR3 DNA: TGTGCCAGCAGTTCTTACACGTTGTCCTCTGGAAACACCATATATTTT
CDR3 protein: CASSSYTLSSGNTIYF
V gene: TRBV28
clone size: few
D gene: -
CDR3 length: 16
J gene: TRBJ1-3

CDR3 DNA: TGTGCCACCAGTGATTATGGACAGGGAGTACATGAGCAGTTCTTC
CDR3 protein: CATSDYGQGVHEQFF
V gene: TRBV24-1
clone size: -
D gene: TRBD1
CDR3 length: 15
J gene: TRBJ2-1

CDR3 DNA: TGTGCCAGCTCACTTCGGGAGACGACCGGGGAGCTGTTTTTT
CDR3 protein: CASSLRETTGELFF
V gene: TRBV18
clone size: -
D gene: -
CDR3 length: 14
J gene: TRBJ2-2

CDR3 DNA: TGTGCCAGCAGCTTAGTGGCGGGAGGGCCGGGCGAGCAGTACTTC
CDR3 protein: CASSLVAGGPGEQYF
V gene: TRBV11-2
clone size: -
D gene: TRBD2
CDR3 length: 15
J gene: TRBJ2-7

CDR3 DNA: TGTGCCAGCAGCTTTGGACAGGGTTTGAACACTGAAGCTTTCTTT
CDR3 protein: CASSFGQGLNTEAFF
V gene: TRBV11-2
clone size: -
D gene: TRBD1
CDR3 length: 15
J gene: TRBJ1-1

CDR3 DNA: TGTGCCAGCAGTTTTATCAGGGGGATTAATTCACCCCTCCACTTT
CDR3 protein: CASSFIRGINSPLHF
V gene: TRBV28
clone size: -
D gene: TRBD1
CDR3 length: 15
J gene: TRBJ1-6

CDR3 DNA: TGTGCCAGCAGTCGGACAGGAGGGAACTATGGCTACACCTTC
CDR3 protein: CASSRTGGNYGYTF
V gene: TRBV27
clone size: -
D gene: TRBD1
CDR3 length: 14
J gene: TRBJ1-2

CDR3 DNA: TGCGCCAGCAGCTCGGGACTAGCGGGAGACCCGGGCGATGAGCAGTTCTTC
CDR3 protein: CASSSGLAGDPGDEQFF
V gene: TRBV5-1
clone size: -
D gene: TRBD2
CDR3 length: 17
J gene: TRBJ2-1

CDR3 DNA: TGCGCCAGCAGCCAGGGTTTCAATGAGCAGTTCTTC
CDR3 protein: CASSQGFNEQFF
V gene: TRBV5-1
clone size: -
D gene: -
CDR3 length: 12
J gene: TRBJ2-1

CDR3 DNA: TGTGCCAGCAGCTTATCTCGGGAATCGGGTGAGCAGTTCTTC
CDR3 protein: CASSLSRESGEQFF
V gene: TRBV7-3
clone size: -
D gene: -
CDR3 length: 14
J gene: TRBJ2-1

CDR3 DNA: TGCGCCAGCAGTTTGACACCTAAAGCTTTCTTT
CDR3 protein: CASSLTPKAFF
V gene: TRBV10-1
clone size: -
D gene: -
CDR3 length: 11
J gene: TRBJ1-1

CDR3 DNA: TGTGCCATCAGGTCCGGGACTCGTCTGTCGGATACGCAGTATTTT
CDR3 protein: CAIRSGTRLSDTQYF
V gene: TRBV10-3
clone size: -
D gene: -
CDR3 length: 15
J gene: TRBJ2-3

CDR3 DNA: TGCGCCAGCAGTCGAGCGGGAGGAGCAGATACGCAGTATTTT
CDR3 protein: CASSRAGGADTQYF
V gene: TRBV10-1
clone size: -
D gene: TRBD2
CDR3 length: 14
J gene: TRBJ2-3

CDR3 DNA: TGTGCCAGCAGCTTAGGGGACACCTCCTTTGCCTATGGCTACACCTTC
CDR3 protein: CASSLGDTSFAYGYTF
V gene: TRBV7-9
clone size: once
D gene: -
CDR3 length: 16
J gene: TRBJ1-2

CDR3 DNA: TGTGCCACCAGCAGAGAACACAGTAGCAATCAGCCCCAGCATTTT
CDR3 protein: CATSREHSSNQPQHF
V gene: TRBV15
clone size: few
D gene: -
CDR3 length: 15
J gene: TRBJ1-5

CDR3 DNA: TGTGCCAGCAGTTGGACAGGGGTGAATTCACCCCTCCACTTT
CDR3 protein: CASSWTGVNSPLHF
V gene: TRBV28
clone size: -
D gene: TRBD1
CDR3 length: 14
J gene: TRBJ1-6

CDR3 DNA: TGTGCCAGCAGTGAGACAGGTTTCACAGATACGCAGTATTTT
CDR3 protein: CASSETGFTDTQYF
V gene: TRBV6-4
clone size: -
D gene: -
CDR3 length: 14
J gene: TRBJ2-3

CDR3 DNA: TGCGCCAGCACCCTCAGGGGCAATGAGCAGTTCTTC
CDR3 protein: CASTLRGNEQFF
V gene: TRBV10-2
clone size: -
D gene: -
CDR3 length: 12
J gene: TRBJ2-1

CDR3 DNA: TGCGCCAGCAGCTTGGCCGCGGAGACCCAGTACTTC
CDR3 protein: CASSLAAETQYF
V gene: TRBV5-1
clone size: once
D gene: -
CDR3 length: 12
J gene: TRBJ2-5

CDR3 DNA: TGTGCCAGCTCACTGCAGGGGAACGAGCAGTACTTC
CDR3 protein: CASSLQGNEQYF
V gene: TRBV18
clone size: -
D gene: -
CDR3 length: 12
J gene: TRBJ2-7

CDR3 DNA: TGTGCCAGCAGTTCGAGCTCCTACAATGAGCAGTTCTTC
CDR3 protein: CASSSSSYNEQFF
V gene: TRBV6-5
clone size: -
D gene: -
CDR3 length: 13
J gene: TRBJ2-1

CDR3 DNA: TGCGCCAGCAGTGATGTCAGGGGAATTCAGCCCCAGCATTTT
CDR3 protein: CASSDVRGIQPQHF
V gene: TRBV10-2
clone size: -
D gene: -
CDR3 length: 14
J gene: TRBJ1-5